This section outlines one TCR beta chain sequence together with its context. What it binds is unknown. This entry belongs to a study of OX40 agonist ivuxolimab in advanced cancers. Study background: Patients were treated with intravenous ivuxolimab, dosed at 0.01 to 10 mg/kg and infused every 2 weeks. Patients enrolled in dose escalation were diagnosed with hepatocellular carcinoma, melanoma, renal cell or head and neck cancer. Study-wide findings and caveats: At doses 0.1 to 3.0 mg/kg, CD4+ and CD8+ clones expanded. Certain nonresponding patients likewise had low normalized T-cell clonal expansion.

Germline assignment: CDR1 WNHNN and CDR2 SYGVQD (reference sequence). J lost 2 bases, V lost 3 bases, and 6 bases had no gene match. The CDR3 totals 16 residues. Repertoires were generated with immunoSEQ multiplex PCR, while TCRdb's copy carries only in-frame clones and drops some. This sample has about 73,000 clones; approximately 79% occur once, and the top ten carry 2% to 2.5%. The TCR sequence derives from an adult with an advanced solid tumor such as melanoma, head and neck, liver or kidney cancer. The chain recombines TRBV10-1 with TRBJ2-2; 7 bases are shared with TRBD1. The sequencing used CD4+ or CD8+ T cells sorted from blood, collected in a trial of the OX40 agonist ivuxolimab. The CDR3 region has the DNA TGCGCCAGCAGTGACGTCGGACAGGAAAACACCGGGGAGCTGTTTTTT. Its protein product is CASSDVGQENTGELFF.